This TCR beta chain was sequenced in a study of cytomegalovirus exposure and HLA in healthy donors. Germline CDR1 is PRHDT and CDR2 is FYEKMQ (reference sequence). CDR3 length: 18 residues. Comment on this clone: Its ends do not fully match the called genes, so a read error is possible. Other DNA sequences in the same sample also yield this CDR3.

It was with 60 Vbeta and 13 Jbeta primers that the PCR ran. Produced via immunoSEQ multiplex PCR; TCRdb's table is partial and in-frame only. There are 55,000 to 70,000 clones in the sample; roughly 83% occur only once, and 1.5% to 2% lies in the top ten. The receptor was isolated from a human donor in good health. The sample comprised PBMCs. The chain links TRBV13 to TRBJ1-3; 9 nucleotides match TRBD1. CDR3 sequence (DNA): TGTGCCAGCAGACAACCGGGACAGGGAACTTCGTCTGGAAACACTATATATTTT. Protein product: CASRQPGQGTSSGNTIYF.